This T cell receptor (beta chain) appears in the sequencing data of a study of control samples from healthy donors and cancer patients. This CDR3 region has 17 residues. V dropped 0 bases and J dropped 1; count of bases not matched to a gene: 5. Germline lookup yields CDR1 LGHNA and CDR2 YSLEER. The assay was immunoSEQ multiplex PCR, and TCRdb's table has in-frame clones only and misses some. This table holds some 120,000 clones, more than 75% found once. The material sequenced was blood. This clonotype was obtained from a woman in her sixties or seventies in good health. The chain carries TRBV4-3 and TRBJ2-3; 9 bases agree with TRBD2. CDR3 protein: CASSQESAGGGTDTQYF. The CDR3 coding sequence is TGCGCCAGCAGCCAAGAATCGGCGGGGGGGGGCACAGATACGCAGTATTTT.